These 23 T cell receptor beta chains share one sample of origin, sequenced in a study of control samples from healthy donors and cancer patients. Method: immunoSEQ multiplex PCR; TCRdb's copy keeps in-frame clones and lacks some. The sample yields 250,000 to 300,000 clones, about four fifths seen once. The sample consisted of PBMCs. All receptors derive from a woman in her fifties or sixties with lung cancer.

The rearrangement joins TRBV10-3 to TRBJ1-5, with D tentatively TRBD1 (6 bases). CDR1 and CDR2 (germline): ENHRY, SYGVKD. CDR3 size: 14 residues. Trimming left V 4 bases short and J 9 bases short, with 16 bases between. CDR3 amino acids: CAISVDSTIRPQHF. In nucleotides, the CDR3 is TGTGCCATCAGTGTGGACAGTACCATCCGGCCCCAGCATTTT.

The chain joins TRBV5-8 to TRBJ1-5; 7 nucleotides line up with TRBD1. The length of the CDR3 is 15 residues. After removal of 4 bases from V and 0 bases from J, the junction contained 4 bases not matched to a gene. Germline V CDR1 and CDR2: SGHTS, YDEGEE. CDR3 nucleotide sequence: TGTGCCAGCAGCCAGGGGGAGCATAGCAATCAGCCCCAGCATTTT. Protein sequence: CASSQGEHSNQPQHF.

The DNA of the CDR3 is TGTGCCAGCAGCGTAGACAGGGGGTTTGCGGTCTACAATGAGCAGTTCTTC. This translates into CASSVDRGFAVYNEQFF. The chain employs TRBV2 and TRBJ2-1, with 9 bases aligning to TRBD1. J gave up 3 bases and V 6 bases, and 12 bases lay outside the gene matches. The length of the CDR3 is 17 residues. Germline lookup yields CDR1 SNHLY and CDR2 FYNNEI.

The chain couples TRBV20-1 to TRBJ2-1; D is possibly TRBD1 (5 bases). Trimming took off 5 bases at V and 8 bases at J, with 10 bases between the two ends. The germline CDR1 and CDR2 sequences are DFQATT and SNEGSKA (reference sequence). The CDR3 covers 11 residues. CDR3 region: CSAGHFYEQFF. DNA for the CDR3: TGCAGTGCTGGACACTTCTATGAGCAGTTCTTC.

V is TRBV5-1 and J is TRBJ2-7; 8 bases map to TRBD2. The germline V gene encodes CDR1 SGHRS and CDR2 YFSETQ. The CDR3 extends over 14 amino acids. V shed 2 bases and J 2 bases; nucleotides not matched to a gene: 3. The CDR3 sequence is CASSLAGDAYEQYF. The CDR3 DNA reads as TGCGCCAGCAGCTTAGCGGGGGACGCCTACGAGCAGTACTTC.

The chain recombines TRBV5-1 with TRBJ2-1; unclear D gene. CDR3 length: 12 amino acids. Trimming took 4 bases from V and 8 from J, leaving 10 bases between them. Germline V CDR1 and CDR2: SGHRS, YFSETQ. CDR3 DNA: TGCGCCAGCAGCCCCTATAGGGATGAGCAGTTCTTC. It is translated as CASSPYRDEQFF.

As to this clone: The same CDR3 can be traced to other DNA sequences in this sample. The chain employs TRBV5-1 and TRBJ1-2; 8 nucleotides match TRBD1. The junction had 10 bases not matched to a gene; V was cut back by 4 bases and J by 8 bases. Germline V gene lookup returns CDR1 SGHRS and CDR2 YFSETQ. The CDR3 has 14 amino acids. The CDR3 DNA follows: TGCGCCAGCAGCCCCACTGGGACAGGATACGGCTACACCTTC. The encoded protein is CASSPTGTGYGYTF.

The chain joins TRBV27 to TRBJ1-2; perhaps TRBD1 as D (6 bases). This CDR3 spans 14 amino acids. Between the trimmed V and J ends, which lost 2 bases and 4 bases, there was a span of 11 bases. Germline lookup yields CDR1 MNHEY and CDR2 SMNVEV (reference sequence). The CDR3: CASSLGTGTYGYTF. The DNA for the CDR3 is TGTGCCAGCAGTTTAGGCACAGGGACCTATGGCTACACCTTC.

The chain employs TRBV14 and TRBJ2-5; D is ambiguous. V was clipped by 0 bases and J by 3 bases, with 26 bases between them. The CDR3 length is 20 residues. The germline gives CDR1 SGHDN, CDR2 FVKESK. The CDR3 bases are TGTGCCAGCAGCCAAGATGCAAAAAAGAAGCAGAAGATTAAGAAAGAGACCCAGTACTTC. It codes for CASSQDAKKKQKIKKETQYF.

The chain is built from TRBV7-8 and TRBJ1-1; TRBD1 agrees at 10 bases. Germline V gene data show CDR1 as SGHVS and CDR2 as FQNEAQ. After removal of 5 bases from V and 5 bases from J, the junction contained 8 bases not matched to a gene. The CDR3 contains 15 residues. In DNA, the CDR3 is TGTGCCAGCAGCGGGCAGAGACAGGGGGCGACTGAAGCTTTCTTT. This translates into CASSGQRQGATEAFF. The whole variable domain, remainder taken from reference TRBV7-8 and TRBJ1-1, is GAGVSQSPRYKVAKRGQDVALRCDPISGHVSLFWYQQALGQGPEFLTYFQNEAQLDKSGLPSDRFFAERPEGSVSTLKIQRTQQEDSAVYLCASSGQRQGATEAFFGQGTRLTVV.

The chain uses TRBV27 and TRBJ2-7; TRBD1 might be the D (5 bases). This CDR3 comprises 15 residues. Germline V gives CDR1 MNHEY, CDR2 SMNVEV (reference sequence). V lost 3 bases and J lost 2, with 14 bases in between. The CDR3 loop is CASSLIGQSAYEQYF. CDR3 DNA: TGTGCCAGCAGTTTGATAGGACAATCAGCCTACGAGCAGTACTTC.

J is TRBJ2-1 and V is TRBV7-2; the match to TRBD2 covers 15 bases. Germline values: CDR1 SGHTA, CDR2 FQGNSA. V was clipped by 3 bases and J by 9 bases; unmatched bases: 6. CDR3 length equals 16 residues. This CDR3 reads CASSFGLAGGQGEQFF. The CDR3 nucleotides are TGTGCCAGCAGCTTTGGACTAGCGGGGGGGCAAGGTGAGCAGTTCTTC.

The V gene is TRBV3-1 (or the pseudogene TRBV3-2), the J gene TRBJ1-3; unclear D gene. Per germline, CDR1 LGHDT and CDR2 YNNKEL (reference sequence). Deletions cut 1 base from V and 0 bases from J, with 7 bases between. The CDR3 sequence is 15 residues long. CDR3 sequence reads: CASSQGRYSGNTIYF. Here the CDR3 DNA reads TGTGCCAGCAGCCAAGGACGGTACTCTGGAAACACCATATATTTT.

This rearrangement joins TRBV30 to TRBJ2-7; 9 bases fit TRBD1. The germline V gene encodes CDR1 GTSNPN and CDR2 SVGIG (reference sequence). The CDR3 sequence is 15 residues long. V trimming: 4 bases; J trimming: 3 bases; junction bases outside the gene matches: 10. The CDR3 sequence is CAWNRPDRGDYEQYF. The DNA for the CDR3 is TGTGCCTGGAACCGGCCGGACAGGGGCGACTACGAGCAGTACTTC.

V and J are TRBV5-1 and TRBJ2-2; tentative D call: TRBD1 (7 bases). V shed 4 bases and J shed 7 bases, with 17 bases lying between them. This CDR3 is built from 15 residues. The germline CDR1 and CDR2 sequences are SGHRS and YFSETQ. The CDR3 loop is CASSGRRGRGGELFF. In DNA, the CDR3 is TGCGCCAGCAGCGGGAGGAGGGGGCGCGGCGGGGAGCTGTTTTTT.

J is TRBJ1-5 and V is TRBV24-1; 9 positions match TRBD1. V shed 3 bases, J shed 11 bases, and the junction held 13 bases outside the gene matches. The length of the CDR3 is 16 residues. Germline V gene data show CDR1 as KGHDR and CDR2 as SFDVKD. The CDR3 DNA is TGTGCCACCAGTGATAACACAGGGGGCGGCTTGGGGTCCCAGCATTTT. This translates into CATSDNTGGGLGSQHF.

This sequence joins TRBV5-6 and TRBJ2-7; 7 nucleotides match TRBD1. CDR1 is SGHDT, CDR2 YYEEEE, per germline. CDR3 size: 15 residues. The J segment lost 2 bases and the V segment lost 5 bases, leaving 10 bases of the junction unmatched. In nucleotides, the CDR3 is TGTGCCAGCAGTAGAACAGGGGATGGGACCTACGAGCAGTACTTC. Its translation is CASSRTGDGTYEQYF.

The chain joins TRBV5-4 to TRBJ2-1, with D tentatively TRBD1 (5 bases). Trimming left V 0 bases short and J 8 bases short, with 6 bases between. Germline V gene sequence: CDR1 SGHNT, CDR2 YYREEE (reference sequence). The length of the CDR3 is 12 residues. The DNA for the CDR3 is TGTGCCAGCAGCTTGGACAGGTATGAGCAGTTCTTC. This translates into CASSLDRYEQFF.

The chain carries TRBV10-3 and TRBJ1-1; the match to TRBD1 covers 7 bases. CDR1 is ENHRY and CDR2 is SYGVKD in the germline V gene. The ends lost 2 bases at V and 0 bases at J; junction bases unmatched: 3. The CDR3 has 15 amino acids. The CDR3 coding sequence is TGTGCCATCAGTGAGCCGGGACAGATGAACACTGAAGCTTTCTTT. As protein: CAISEPGQMNTEAFF.

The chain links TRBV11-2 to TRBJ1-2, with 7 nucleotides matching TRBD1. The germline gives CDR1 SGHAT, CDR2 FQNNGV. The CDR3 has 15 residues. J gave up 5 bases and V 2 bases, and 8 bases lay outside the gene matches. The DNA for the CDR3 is TGTGCCAGCAGCTTAATGCGGACAGGTTCTTATGGCTACACCTTC. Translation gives CASSLMRTGSYGYTF.

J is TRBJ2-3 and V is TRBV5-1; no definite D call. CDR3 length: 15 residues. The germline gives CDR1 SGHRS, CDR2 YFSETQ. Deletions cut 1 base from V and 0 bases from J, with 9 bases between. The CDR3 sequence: CASSLRAPSTDTQYF. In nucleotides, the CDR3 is TGCGCCAGCAGCTTGAGGGCCCCGAGCACAGATACGCAGTATTTT.

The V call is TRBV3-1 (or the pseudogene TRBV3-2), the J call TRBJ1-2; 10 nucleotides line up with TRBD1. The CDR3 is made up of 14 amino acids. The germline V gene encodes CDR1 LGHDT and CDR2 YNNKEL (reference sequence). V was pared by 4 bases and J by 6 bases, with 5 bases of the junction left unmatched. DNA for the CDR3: TGTGCCAGCAGCCGACAAGGGACAGGGGATGGCTACACCTTC. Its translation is CASSRQGTGDGYTF.

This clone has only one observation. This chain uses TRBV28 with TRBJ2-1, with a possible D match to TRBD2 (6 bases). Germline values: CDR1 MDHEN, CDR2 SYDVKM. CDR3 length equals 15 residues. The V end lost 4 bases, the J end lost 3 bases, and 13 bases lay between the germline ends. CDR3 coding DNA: TGTGCCAGCAGTTATGGCGGGATTGACTACAATGAGCAGTTCTTC. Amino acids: CASSYGGIDYNEQFF. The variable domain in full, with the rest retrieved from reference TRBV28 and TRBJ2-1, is DVKVTQSSRYLVKRTGEKVFLECVQDMDHENMFWYRQDPGLGLRLIYFSYDVKMKEKGDIPEGYSVSREKKERFSLILESASTNQTSMYLCASSYGGIDYNEQFFGPGTRLTVL.